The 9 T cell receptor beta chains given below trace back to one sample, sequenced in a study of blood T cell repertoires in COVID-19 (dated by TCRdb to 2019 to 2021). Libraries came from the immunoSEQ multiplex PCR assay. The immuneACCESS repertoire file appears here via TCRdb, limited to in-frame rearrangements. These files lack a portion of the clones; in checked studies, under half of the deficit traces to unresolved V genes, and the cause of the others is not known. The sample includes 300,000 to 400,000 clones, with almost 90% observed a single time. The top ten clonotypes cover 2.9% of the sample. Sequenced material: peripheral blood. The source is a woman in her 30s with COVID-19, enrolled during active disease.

The CDR3 here is CASSTTGGGFGGYTF. CDR3 nucleotide sequence: TGTGCCAGTAGTACCACAGGGGGCGGTTTCGGCGGCTACACCTTC. The V call is TRBV19, the J call TRBJ1-2; 9 bases are a match to TRBD1. Trimming removed 4 bases from V and 8 bases from J; junction bases left unmatched: 11. Germline V gene data show CDR1 as LNHDA and CDR2 as SQIVND (reference sequence). This CDR3 has 15 amino acids.

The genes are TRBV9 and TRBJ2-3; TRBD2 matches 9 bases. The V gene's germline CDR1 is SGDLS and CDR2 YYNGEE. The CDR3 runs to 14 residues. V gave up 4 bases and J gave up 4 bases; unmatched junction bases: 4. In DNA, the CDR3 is TGTGCCAGCAGCTATAGCGGGAGCTCAGATACGCAGTATTTT. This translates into CASSYSGSSDTQYF.

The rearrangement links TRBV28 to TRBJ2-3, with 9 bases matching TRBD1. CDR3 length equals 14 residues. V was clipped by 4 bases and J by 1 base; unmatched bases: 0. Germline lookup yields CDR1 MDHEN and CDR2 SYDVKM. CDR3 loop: CASSWTGGTDTQYF. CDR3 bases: TGTGCCAGCAGTTGGACAGGGGGCACAGATACGCAGTATTTT.

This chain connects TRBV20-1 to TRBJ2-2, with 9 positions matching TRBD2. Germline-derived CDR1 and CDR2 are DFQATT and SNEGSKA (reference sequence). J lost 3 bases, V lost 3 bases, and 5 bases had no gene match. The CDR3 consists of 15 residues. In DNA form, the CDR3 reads TGCAGTGCTAGTGACGGCGGGAGGGACACCGGGGAGCTGTTTTTT. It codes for CSASDGGRDTGELFF.

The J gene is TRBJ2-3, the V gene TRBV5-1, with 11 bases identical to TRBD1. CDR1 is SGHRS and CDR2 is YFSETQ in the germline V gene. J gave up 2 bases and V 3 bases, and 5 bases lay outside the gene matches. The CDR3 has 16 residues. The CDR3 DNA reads TGCGCCAGCAGCTCTGGGACAGGGGGGAACACAGATACGCAGTATTTT. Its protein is CASSSGTGGNTDTQYF.

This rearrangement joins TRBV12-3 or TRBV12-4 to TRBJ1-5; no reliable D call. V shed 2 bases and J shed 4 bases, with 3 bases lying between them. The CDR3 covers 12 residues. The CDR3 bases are TGTGCCAGCAGTTTACATAATCAGCCCCAGCATTTT. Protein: CASSLHNQPQHF.

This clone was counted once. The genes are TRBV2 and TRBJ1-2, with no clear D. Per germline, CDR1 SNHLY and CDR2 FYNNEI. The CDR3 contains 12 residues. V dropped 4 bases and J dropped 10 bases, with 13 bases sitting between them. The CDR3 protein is CASSVRVWFYTF. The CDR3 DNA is TGTGCCAGCAGTGTACGGGTCTGGTTCTACACCTTC.

CDR3 residues: CAWRTSGPSYEQYF. The CDR3 nucleotides read TGTGCCTGGCGTACTAGCGGACCCTCCTACGAGCAGTACTTC. V is TRBV30 and J is TRBJ2-7; TRBD2 aligns across 8 bases. Trimming cost V 5 bases and J 0 bases; bases outside gene matches: 6. The germline gives CDR1 GTSNPN, CDR2 SVGIG (reference sequence). The CDR3 loop spans 14 amino acids.

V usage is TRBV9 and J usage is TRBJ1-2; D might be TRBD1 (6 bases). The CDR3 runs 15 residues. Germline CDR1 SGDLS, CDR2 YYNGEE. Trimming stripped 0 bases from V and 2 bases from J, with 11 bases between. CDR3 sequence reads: CASSVDGDTNYGYTF. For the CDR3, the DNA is TGTGCCAGCAGCGTAGACGGGGACACCAACTATGGCTACACCTTC.